The sequence of this T cell receptor (beta chain) was determined in a study of human T cells and chemical hapten exposure (dated by TCRdb to the early 2020s). A note on the overall study: For sensitization, 2% DPC in acetone was applied to a roughly 2 cm by roughly 2 cm area of upper inner arm skin. Throughout the approximately 23-week study period, patients were also given weekly therapeutic DPC doses on the scalp. Patch testing was performed on the upper back with Finn chambers containing 0.01% DPC, and the patch tests were scored after 6 days according to International Contact Dermatitis Research Group standards. The mostly female patient cohort included alopecia areata with under or over 50% scalp involvement, alopecia totalis and alopecia universalis. The libraries were sequenced as a pool, and the TCR yield per sample differed mostly because of small variations in library volumes within the pool. In alopecia patients, the study followed how the peripheral blood TCR repertoire changed in vivo over primary and secondary sensitization to diphenylcyclopropenone (DPC), a hapten. Blood samples were taken from patients before sensitization (week 0) and then at 2, 6 and about 24 weeks after DPC sensitization. Twenty-nine alopecia patients gave blood for TCR sequencing at one to four time points (pre-sensitization, 2, 6 and 24 weeks).

Preparation of the library involved RACE. Instrument on record: NextSeq 500. During library preparation, unique molecular identifiers were attached to individual cDNA molecules so that TCRs could be counted quantitatively and reproducibly. For every blood RNA sample, sequencing covered both the TCR alpha and TCR beta chains. On the study's bioinformatics: Samples had a median of roughly 99,000 TCRs, with a range from 23,224 to 690,600. The Decombinator software suite was used to annotate the V, J and CDR3 of the TCR reads. Every sample was subsampled to the same number of TCRs (28,000) for the PS versus PT1 abundance plots. TCRs were defined as expanded if absent before sensitization and observed at least eight times at the 2-week time point. Clones were called with MiXCR by TCRdb after fastp trimmed the public reads at Q25, and only in-frame beta chains were retained. All rows with the same CDR3 protein become a single entry with the most common DNA and genes. The V and J calls and clone size come from TCRdb's table, not from the authors' own analysis. This sample has about 380,000 distinct CDR3 sequences in its table, and roughly 4.6% of those were observed once. The ten largest account for 2.6% of the sample.

This clonotype showed up many times. There is no known antigen for this receptor. No base-level quality is on record; no much larger clone is a single base apart. V lost 3 bases and J lost 5 bases; the stretch between them is 10 bases long. The germline V gene supplies CDR1 SQVTM and CDR2 ANQGSEA. The CDR3, cysteine through phenylalanine, is 12 amino acids long. The kept DNA is CDR3 alone, 36 bases in frame from the first base. The sample's time point label, decoded: pre-sensitization, week 0. Reading the label with the study, this specimen's treatment or condition is: therapeutic diphenylcyclopropenone sensitization with weekly scalp DPC. At each patch-test visit, blood was drawn before the patch test was applied. Eligible patients were aged 18 to 70, diagnosed with alopecia, deemed suitable for DPC therapy, and excluded if pregnant. Total RNA was isolated from unfractionated whole blood collected in Tempus Blood RNA tubes.

Broader findings and caveats from the paper: Because all patients had alopecia, a presumed autoimmune disease, the immune response of the patients might differ from that of healthy individuals. Patch test score correlated positively with the number of PT1 expanded TCRs, reaching significance at thresholds 8, 16 and 32 but not at 4. Repeated subsampling changed both the strength of the expansion versus patch-test correlation and the threshold at which that correlation became significant. Significantly more large CDR3 similarity clusters were formed by expanded TCRs than by pre-sensitization or healthy control sets, consistent with antigen-driven responses. The number of TCRs above 1 in 1000 frequency did not change with DPC sensitization; there was no evidence of global repertoire structure alterations.

The source was whole blood, collected in connection with sensitization to the hapten diphenylcyclopropenone (DPC). This receptor was taken from a woman between 50 and 59 years old with alopecia areata. Some clones in this sample may be carry-over from other donors' samples. The rearrangement joined TRBV29-1 to TRBJ2-5; the D gene identity is not certain. The DNA sequence reads TGCAGCGTTGATCCGGGTCAGGAGACCCAGTACTTC. This is translated as CSVDPGQETQYF. Supplemented by the reference TRBV29-1 and TRBJ2-5 proteins around the CDR3, the complete variable domain is SAVISQKPSRDICQRGTSLTIQCQVDSQVTMMFWYRQQPGQSLTLIATANQGSEATYESGFVIDKFPISRPNLTFSTLTVSNMSPEDSSIYLCSVDPGQETQYFGPGTRLLVL.